The subject of this entry is one TCR beta chain. This clone has a handful of counts. Its antigen is not yet known. The sample holds no much larger clone one base away, and base qualities are not on file. The cohort was made up of around 720 healthy bone marrow donors. At the time of sampling, all cohort members were nominally healthy, though unrecorded immune exposures were likely present. The donor tested CMV seronegative and was one of the 352 seronegative cohort members. A peripheral blood sample was provided by each donor, and peripheral blood mononuclear cells were used for TCR beta sequencing. The Qiagen DNeasy Blood Extraction Kit was used to extract genomic DNA from the blood cell samples. This record comes from a study of cytomegalovirus exposure and HLA in healthy donors (dated by TCRdb to the late 2010s). Some background on the complete study: An earlier analysis of around 600 of the donors reported 276 Gb of sequence data and 100 million to 130 million unique TCR beta sequences from about 180 million T cells. Besides the first cohort of approximately 710 subjects, a separate validation cohort made up of over 100 different subjects was used. An early release covering 550 to 700 HLA-typed donors comprised about 300 gigabases of sequencing data and some 79 million unique TCR sequences. The study aimed to test whether signatures of past pathogen exposure could be identified by cataloging public T cell receptors. The T cell repertoires of some 700 subjects were profiled by immunosequencing and related to cytomegalovirus serostatus. HLA typing covered class I and class II loci at four-digit resolution. Donor age, sex, ethnicity and CMV serostatus were compiled together with the repertoire data. On average, 235,054 unique TCR beta nucleotide sequences were sequenced per donor among some 430 genotyped donors of the cohort, with roughly 18% of those sequences being non-productive. Roughly 5 DR-DQ haplotypes were handled as single units for association and clustering, since linkage in the cohort was strong. Genome-wide SNP genotypes for about 55% of the 666 donors were used in a later genetic analysis, which treated that subset as a discovery cohort. Typing coverage differed by locus: A, B, C, DRB1 and DQB1 were typed in roughly 620-630 donors, DQA1 in 522, DPA1 in some 600, and DPB1 in just under 490. An earlier analysis of around 540 of the donors applied high-throughput TCR beta sequencing to assess whether each TCR beta V gene segment acted as functional or pseudogenic. Of the roughly 410 genotyped donors, more than 75% were placed in the genetic ancestry cluster associated with self-reported Caucasian donors. To predict cytomegalovirus infection status, the study brought together high-throughput TCR immunosequencing, statistical association of individual TCRs with disease status, and machine learning. In the later analysis, no new phenotypic data were used to find candidate immune exposures; instead, reliance was placed on TCR beta sequences and their occurrence across donors. Every repertoire in the discovery cohort had been generated on one and the same sequencing platform. A later analysis re-examined previously published TCR beta repertoires from just over 650 donors and added high-resolution HLA genotyping to investigate patterns of TCR occurrence. Summary of the overall study and its limitations: In vitro tests confirmed that a few of the cytomegalovirus-associated TCR beta chains recognize cytomegalovirus antigens. Because counts were too low, roughly 17 rarely observed V segments, including chromosome 9 orphons, were left out of the earlier analysis of approximately 580 of the donors. Compared with equally common non-associated chains, HLA-associated TCR beta chains in a later analysis were more clonally expanded and had lower generation probabilities. The presence/absence analyses assumed that sequencing depth was roughly uniform across donors, and that assumption may not be true. HLA typing was unavailable for some donors at each locus, so association tests used only the typed subset. A later analysis found that TCR association rates varied across HLA loci, with DRB1 alleles showing the most associated TCRs and HLA-C alleles the fewest. For the cohort, immune exposure information was limited to CMV serostatus. Broadly in line with IMGT annotations, most TCR beta V segments showed up in productive rearrangements about 87% or about 30% of the time in an earlier analysis of under 700 of the donors. Assigning TCR associations to individual alleles was difficult when HLA alleles, especially DR and DQ, strongly co-occurred. Most TCR sequences were observed very rarely across donors, whereas some public TCRs were present in many individuals. According to a later analysis, most CMV-associated TCR beta chains appeared to be HLA-restricted, and the HLA associations seemed to be driven largely by CMV exposure. A later analysis reported that several top co-occurrence clusters appeared linked to parvovirus B19, influenza, CMV and Epstein-Barr virus. In the study, roughly 160 TCR beta chains were listed as associated with cytomegalovirus. Cytomegalovirus status was reported to be diagnosed by the classifier with high specificity and sensitivity in both the original and validation cohorts. In a later analysis, 15,000 to 20,000 TCR beta sequences were associated with specific HLA alleles at a false discovery rate of 0.05. In a later genetic analysis, fewer N-insertions in productive TCRs were reported among donors in an Asian-associated ancestry cluster than the roughly 640-donor mean. Some IMGT-functional V segments, including TRBV6-2 and TRBV6-3, could not be distinguished by the 87-base-pair reads and were therefore excluded. Linkage disequilibrium might explain the correlated functional status among segregating V segments, but an unknown experimental factor could not be ruled out. The cohort was sequenced for TCR beta chains only, and without alpha or paired-chain data the features that could be detected were limited. The authors suggested that the approach could potentially be generalized to other disease states and immunological phenotypes. A further reported finding was that TCR beta sequences accurately predicted the HLA-A and HLA-B alleles for most subjects in the first cohort. V-gene and J-gene trimming of TCR beta chains was associated with a missense DCLRE1C variant in a later genetic analysis, and the association was replicated in an independent cohort. A group of highly shared sequence variants was considered likely to be a technical artifact of the sequencing pipeline.

The library was obtained by the immunoSEQ multiplex PCR assay. A mixture of 60 forward primers for TCR Vbeta segments and 13 reverse primers for TCR Jbeta segments was used in the multiplex PCR. The CDR3 region of rearranged TCR beta genes was amplified from genomic DNA by a multiplex PCR assay. Amplified TCR beta libraries were sequenced as 87-base-pair reads on the Illumina HiSeq System. In the source study's methods: In a later analysis, tens of millions of unique TCR beta chains were counted across the 650 to 750 repertoires, and roughly 10 million of these chains were shared by at least two donors. Raw reads were error-corrected and collapsed into unique sequences by a nearest-neighbor algorithm in which closely related sequences were merged to remove PCR and sequencing errors. Alignment of CDR3 sequences to IMGT reference sequences was used to assign V, D and J gene segments. Each retained sequence needed at least a six-nucleotide match to both a V gene segment and a J gene segment. A rearrangement counted as productive if the CDR3 had no stop codons and remained in frame with V and J, and every other rearrangement counted as non-productive. Following IMGT convention, CDR3 was defined as the stretch from the second conserved V-encoded cysteine up to the conserved J-encoded phenylalanine. The earlier analysis of fewer than 700 of the donors excluded sequences that lacked an unambiguous match to a single V gene segment. An earlier analysis of some 500 of the donors classified V segments as functional when productive rearrangements were above 56.7% and as segregating when the standard deviation between donors was above 5%. To diagnose cytomegalovirus status from the catalog of TCR beta chain sequences, a statistical classification framework was built. V and J gene assignment, in a later analysis, came from comparing TCR nucleotide sequences with IMGT/GENE-DB human TR gene sequences. A later analysis assigned CDR3 sequences and most-parsimonious VDJ recombination scenarios with the TCRdist pipeline. A later analysis defined each TCR beta chain by its CDR3 amino acid sequence plus V-gene family, and excluded reads lacking a unique V-gene family. A later analysis removed roughly 590 highly shared, low-generation-probability nucleotide sequences to deal with suspected cross-contamination and a sequencing artifact. A later analysis calculated a clonal expansion index for each public chain from normalized within-repertoire ranks of inferred template counts. A later analysis computed generation probabilities with a VDJ recombination model fitted to out-of-frame rearrangements, and checked the results against IGoR. Hypergeometric tests were used in a later analysis to score TCR-TCR, TCR-HLA and TCR-CMV co-occurrence, with a repertoire-size bias correction applied to the TCR pairs. To estimate false discovery rates, a later analysis permuted the HLA or CMV assignments 20 times. In a later analysis, co-occurring TCRs were grouped using DBSCAN, and TCRdist sequence similarity was added for clustering within HLA-allele-positive subsets. Repertoires with fewer than 30,000 or more than 120,000 public chains, plus five repertoires with anomalous nucleotide sharing, were excluded from co-occurrence clustering. The table was pulled from immuneACCESS by TCRdb, which kept in-frame rearrangements only. Such tables lose some clones; where checked, under half of the loss comes from unresolved V genes, and the rest has no known cause. V and J calls and clone size are copied from that table; D and trimming were computed from the DNA. For this sample there are about 150,000 clones; over 75% appear just once. Clones ranked in the top ten supply 0.5% to 0.85% of the sample.

From cysteine to phenylalanine, the CDR3 is 14 amino acids long. Kept here is only the CDR3 DNA, which spans 42 bases and is read in frame from base 1. Trimming removed 5 bases from V and 4 bases from J, leaving 14 bases between the germline ends. As encoded in the germline V gene (reference sequence), CDR1 is SEHNR while CDR2 is FQNEAQ. The sequencing sample was made of PBMCs. The chain is made from TRBV7-9 and TRBJ1-1; the D region possibly corresponds to TRBD1 (5 bases align). The TCR comes from a male donor in good health and CMV-seronegative. The CDR3 protein: CASSLRGTVTEAFF. The sequenced DNA is TGTGCCAGCAGCCTCCGCGGGACGGTCACTGAAGCTTTCTTT.